This is a list of T cell receptor beta chains from one sample in a study of CD8+ T cells in alopecia areata. The repertoire was sequenced with immunoSEQ multiplex PCR; TCRdb's copy has only in-frame clones and lacks some. The sample consists of under 65,000 clones, about 40% of them appearing once. Specimen: NKG2D-low CD8+ T cells sorted from blood. The source is a human donor with alopecia areata. Each CDR3 is given with its conserved first and last residue. D genes are given only for firm matches. Some rows have no size entry. The others give once, few or many, or a class for an expanded clone.

cdr3_aa cdr3_nt d_call clone_size j_call cdr3_length v_call
CSVEHFDRGVMNTEAFF TGCAGCGTTGAACACTTCGACCGGGGGGTCATGAACACTGAAGCTTTCTTT - few TRBJ1-1 17 TRBV29-1
CASSLAPADSEQYF TGCGCCAGCAGCTTGGCACCTGCGGATTCCGAGCAGTACTTC - - TRBJ2-7 14 TRBV5-1
CASSQDWSLSNVLTF TGCGCCAGCAGCCAAGATTGGAGCCTGTCCAACGTCCTGACTTTC - few TRBJ2-6 15 TRBV4-3
CASSLGGVEQYF TGTGCCAGCAGTTTAGGAGGGGTCGAGCAGTACTTC - - TRBJ2-7 12 TRBV27
CAGTSSYEQYF TGTGCCGGTACGAGCTCCTACGAGCAGTACTTC - once TRBJ2-7 11 TRBV2
CSAPDAFF TGCAGCGCCCCGGATGCTTTCTTT - - TRBJ1-1 8 TRBV29-1
CASSQGVGASEAFF TGCGCCAGCAGCCAAGGCGTGGGCGCCTCTGAAGCTTTCTTT - - TRBJ1-1 14 TRBV4-3
CASSYSSGYNEQFF TGTGCCAGCAGTTACAGTTCCGGATACAATGAGCAGTTCTTC - - TRBJ2-1 14 TRBV6-6
CSVEDRGRENIQYF TGCAGCGTTGAAGACAGGGGGAGGGAAAACATTCAGTACTTC - few TRBJ2-4 14 TRBV29-1
CASGFNEQYF TGTGCCAGCGGATTCAACGAGCAGTACTTC - - TRBJ2-7 10 TRBV27
CASSLDWTEETQYF TGCGCCAGCAGCTTGGACTGGACCGAAGAGACCCAGTACTTC - few TRBJ2-5 14 TRBV5-1
CSVEDAPVVNEQFF TGCAGCGTTGAAGATGCTCCAGTCGTCAATGAGCAGTTCTTC - - TRBJ2-1 14 TRBV29-1
CAWSVRGQSSYEQYF TGTGCCTGGAGTGTAAGGGGACAGAGTTCCTACGAGCAGTACTTC TRBD1 - TRBJ2-7 15 TRBV30
CASSQNYEQYF TGTGCCAGCAGTCAAAACTACGAGCAGTACTTC - few TRBJ2-7 11 TRBV28
CASSGDSPKLNEKLFF TGTGCCAGCAGTGGGGACAGCCCTAAATTGAATGAAAAACTGTTTTTT TRBD1 - TRBJ1-4 16 TRBV2
CSVVKVSYEQYF TGCAGCGTTGTAAAGGTCTCCTACGAGCAGTACTTC - few TRBJ2-7 12 TRBV29-1
CASSQDERRETQYF TGCGCCAGCAGCCAAGATGAAAGAAGAGAGACCCAGTACTTC - few TRBJ2-5 14 TRBV4-3
CASSPGQSNYGYTF TGTGCCAGCAGCCCGGGACAGAGTAACTATGGCTACACCTTC TRBD1 - TRBJ1-2 14 TRBV7-9
CASSLNVNTEAFF TGTGCCAGCAGCTTAAACGTGAACACTGAAGCTTTCTTT - - TRBJ1-1 13 TRBV7-3
CASSLGGTSGSNEQFF TGTGCCAGCAGCTTGGGAGGGACTAGCGGGAGCAATGAGCAGTTCTTC TRBD2 - TRBJ2-1 16 TRBV5-6
CAWSTGQGDTEAFF TGTGCCTGGAGTACGGGACAGGGGGACACTGAAGCTTTCTTT TRBD1 - TRBJ1-1 14 TRBV30
CARPVDRGASPLHF TGCGCCAGACCCGTCGACAGGGGGGCTTCACCCCTCCACTTT TRBD1 - TRBJ1-6 14 TRBV5-1
CASSSAGGTYEQYF TGCGCCAGCAGCTCGGCGGGGGGAACCTACGAGCAGTACTTC TRBD2 - TRBJ2-7 14 TRBV5-1
CASSPPGGRWGDEQYF TGTGCCAGCAGCCCCCCGGGGGGAAGGTGGGGGGACGAGCAGTACTTC TRBD2 few TRBJ2-7 16 TRBV7-9
CASKVRDLEDSGELFF TGTGCCAGCAAGGTTAGGGACTTAGAAGATTCCGGGGAGCTGTTTTTT - - TRBJ2-2 16 TRBV2
CAWRMAPLYTF TGTGCCTGGAGGATGGCCCCATTATACACCTTC - once TRBJ1-2 11 TRBV30
CSVEQVYTEAFF TGCAGCGTTGAACAGGTGTACACTGAAGCTTTCTTT - - TRBJ1-1 12 TRBV29-1
CASSHGTGRYEQYF TGCGCCAGCAGCCATGGGACAGGGCGATACGAGCAGTACTTC TRBD1 - TRBJ2-7 14 TRBV5-1
CASSLGVASADTQYF TGTGCCAGCAGCTTAGGGGTGGCGAGTGCAGATACGCAGTATTTT - - TRBJ2-3 15 TRBV5-4
CASSSWTGQGYEQYF TGCGCCAGCAGCTCGTGGACAGGGCAGGGCTACGAGCAGTACTTC TRBD1 - TRBJ2-7 15 TRBV5-1
CAWKDSNQPQHF TGTGCCTGGAAAGACTCCAATCAGCCCCAGCATTTT - - TRBJ1-5 12 TRBV30
CASSHGAHTDTQYF TGTGCCAGCAGCCACGGGGCCCACACAGATACGCAGTATTTT - - TRBJ2-3 14 TRBV5-6
CASSATGTGTGGRLAEAFF TGTGCCAGCAGCGCAACTGGGACCGGGACAGGGGGCCGATTGGCTGAAGCTTTCTTT - many TRBJ1-1 19 TRBV21-1
CASSNIYEQYF TGTGCCAGCAGTAACATCTACGAGCAGTACTTC - - TRBJ2-7 11 TRBV28
CASTRLTANYGYTF TGTGCCAGCACCCGTCTGACAGCCAACTATGGCTACACCTTC - - TRBJ1-2 14 TRBV7-9
CASSFSYEQYF TGTGCCAGCAGCTTTTCTTACGAGCAGTACTTC - - TRBJ2-7 11 TRBV5-5
CASSQDAGGNEQFF TGTGCCAGCAGCCAAGATGCGGGGGGGAATGAGCAGTTCTTC TRBD2 - TRBJ2-1 14 TRBV4-2